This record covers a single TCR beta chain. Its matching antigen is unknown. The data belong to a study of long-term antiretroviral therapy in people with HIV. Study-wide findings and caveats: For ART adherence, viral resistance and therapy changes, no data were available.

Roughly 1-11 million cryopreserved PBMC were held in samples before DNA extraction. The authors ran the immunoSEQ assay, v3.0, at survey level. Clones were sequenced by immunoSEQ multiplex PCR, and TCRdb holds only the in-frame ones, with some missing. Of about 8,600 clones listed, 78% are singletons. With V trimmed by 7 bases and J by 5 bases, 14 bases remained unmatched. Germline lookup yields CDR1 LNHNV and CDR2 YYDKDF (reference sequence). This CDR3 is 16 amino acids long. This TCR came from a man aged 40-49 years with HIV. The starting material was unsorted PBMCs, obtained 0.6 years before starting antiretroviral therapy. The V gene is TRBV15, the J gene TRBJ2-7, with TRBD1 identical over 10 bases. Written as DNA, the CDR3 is TGTGCCACCAACCCTGGGGGGAGACAGGGGGCTAACGAGCAGTACTTC. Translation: CATNPGGRQGANEQYF.